This note documents a single T cell receptor beta chain sequence. Its cognate antigen is unknown. A TCRbeta library incorporating unique molecular identifiers was prepared. TCRdb re-called the PCR reads with MiXCR, one entry per CDR3 protein. The table includes almost 600,000 distinct CDR3 sequences, 25% to 30% detected once. The data belong to a study of T-cell reconstitution after alpha-beta-depleted transplantation in children. Broader study findings: A year post-transplant, T-cell counts and diversity derived mostly from newly produced T cells.

Germline loops: CDR1 SGHNT, CDR2 YYREEE (reference sequence). The CDR3 has 13 residues. V gave up 2 bases and J gave up 2 bases, with 7 bases separating them. The receptor was derived from a boy younger than two with Wiskott-Aldrich syndrome, due to receive a stem cell transplant. Sequencing used PBMCs, obtained before TCRalphabeta/CD19-depleted stem cell transplant. The V and J genes are TRBV5-4 and TRBJ1-2; TRBD1 might be the D (5 bases). CDR3 loop: CASSFGTNYGYTF. The CDR3 DNA follows: TGTGCCAGCAGCTTTGGGACCAACTATGGCTACACCTTC.